A single T cell receptor (beta chain) is shown here with its context. This clone was recorded only once. This receptor's antigen is unknown. No qualities accompany the bases; no much larger clone lies one base away. Donors were healthy HIV-negative adults with no recently reported acute infections or vaccinations. Every donor was a Caucasian adult residing in Nashville, Tennessee, USA. Magnetic negative selection was used to enrich CD4+ T cells, after which naive cells were positively selected on CD45RA and the negative fraction became the memory subset. After blood collection by leukapheresis, PBMCs were isolated using Ficoll-Histopaque density gradient centrifugation and then cryopreserved in the vapor phase of liquid nitrogen. Purity and quantity of every magnetically sorted T cell population were checked by analytical flow cytometry. Genomic DNA was isolated from every sorted fraction and measured by UV absorbance on a Nanodrop 2000c.

The data originate from a study of shared clonotypes between healthy human individuals (dated by TCRdb to about 2020). Regarding the research as a whole: The cohort included a few men and a couple of women between 18 and 49 years of age. For each donor, CD4 naive and CD4 memory were each run on three plates, CD8 naive on two plates, and CD8 memory on one plate. To estimate repertoire size and how much clonotypes are shared between individuals, the study performed deep sequencing of blood TCR repertoires from a few healthy adults. Libraries were prepared and TCR repertoires were sequenced by different laboratories using diverse techniques, in order to increase sequencing depth and limit assay-specific biases. Between about 0.94 and 10 billion PBMCs per donor were obtained by leukapheresis.

Using the deep immunoSEQ assay, TCR CDR3 regions were amplified from genomic DNA by multiplex PCR. Extracted genomic DNA from each cell subset was spread evenly across all wells of several immunoSEQ 96-well plates, with each plate serving as a replicate. For sorted subsets, approximately 190 ng genomic DNA, equal to some 30,000 T cell genomes, was loaded into each replicate PCR. The purified libraries were quantified using a Qubit 3.0 fluorometer, sized with a Bioanalyzer 2100, and then quantified again using the KAPA Library Quantification kit. A separate single-read 150-cycle Illumina NextSeq 550 flow cell was used to sequence each immunoSEQ 96-well plate. The original methods were these. The immunoSEQ output contained only junctional sequences without quality scores, so filtering could not match that applied to full-length reads. Sequences were annotated with PyIR, a Python wrapper for IgBLAST v1.9, and V/J genes and CDR3 were assigned using IMGT germline references. Reads were removed for weak V/J assignments (E-value above 1e-6), missing CDR3, stop codons, out-of-frame junctions, or ambiguous translated residues. V3J clonotypes were defined as sequences sharing the same inferred V gene, J gene, and CDR3 amino acid sequence. Percentage overlap between repertoires was computed as shared unique clonotypes divided by the size of the smaller repertoire. Repertoire richness was assessed with RTK rarefaction, the Chao1 estimator, and Recon v2.1 estimates of unobserved clonotypes. Generation probabilities were computed with OLGA for all TCRbeta clonotypes obtained by the gDNA method from a few donors. What TCRdb holds here is the immuneACCESS table cut down to in-frame rearrangements. Part of the clones is not present; checked against another copy, under half of the missing clones reflect an unresolved V gene, and the others are unexplained. V and J calls and clone size are as listed in that table; D and trimming were resolved from the DNA. The sample includes some 2,000,000 clones, with roughly 95% observed a single time. In total, the top ten clones hold more than 0.1% of the sample.

Summary of the overall study and its limitations: The small number of donors limited the genetic and exposure-history diversity represented. Incomplete sequencing was indicated by rarefaction of sorted-subset datasets, despite the large sequencing depth. Clonotypes shared by all four sorted-subset donors showed higher generation probabilities than non-shared clonotypes. Naive subsets generally had larger estimated clonotype richness than memory subsets. When several donors were compared, the shared fraction of clonotypes was roughly 4.8% for naive CD4, around 3.6% for naive CD8, more than 2% for memory CD4, and 0.4% for memory CD8. Sampling was limited to blood, and TCR repertoires in tissue likely differ from TCR repertoires in blood. Based on pairwise subsampling, the degree of clonotype sharing among donors was expected to be affected by sequencing depth.

The CDR3 measures 14 amino acids from cysteine to phenylalanine. Kept here is only the CDR3 DNA, which spans 42 bases and is read in frame from base 1. Looking up the germline V gene yields CDR1 MNHEY and CDR2 SVGAGI. V is shortened by 10 bases, J by 0 bases, and the region joining them spans 15 bases. In this chain, TRBV6-5 is recombined with TRBJ1-1; matching of 5 bases hints at TRBD1 as the D gene. Sequencing was done on a sample of naive CD4+ T cells sorted from blood. Read against the paper, the sample's cell subset or site label means: CD45RA+ positively selected. This clonotype was sampled from a man aged 18 to 29 in good health. The sequenced DNA: TGTGCCACCAACCGAAGGGGCCTGAACACTGAAGCTTTCTTT. This translates into CATNRRGLNTEAFF.